Described below is a single TCR beta chain sequence and its context. No cognate antigen has been identified for it. One junction end disagrees with the germline gene, perhaps due to a read error. The data were taken from a study of blood T cell repertoires in COVID-19 (dated by TCRdb to between 2020 and 2021). Looking at the study overall: The collaborator samples originated in the United States, Italy and Spain and spanned the acute and convalescent phases of COVID-19. The material from the prospective study consisted of cDNA or gDNA derived from T cells, B-cell-depleted T cells, or PBMCs. Subjects who had been exposed to COVID-19, were actively infected with it, or had recovered from it provided the deeply sampled blood TCRbeta repertoires that made up the dataset. The repertoires were released in a freely available public database meant as a resource for research on the immune response to SARS-CoV-2. Samples were obtained from the ongoing ImmuneRACE study (first 160 participants) and from over a thousand subjects provided by 6 global collaborators. Nearly every sample came with metadata listing a de-identified subject ID, COVID-19 status, age in years and sex. Where available, HLA class I and class II types were obtained from metadata supplied by the sample provider rather than from assay-based typing. Study-wide findings and limitations: Clinical and demographic metadata were provided uncurated, with the amount varying by source and participant.

TCRbeta CDR3 regions were amplified from genomic DNA by means of the immunoSEQ Assay, a bias-controlled multiplex PCR. The paper's processing steps were these. Within the assay, amplification of reference gene primers was used to estimate how many nucleated cells each sample contained. Sequence reads were collapsed and filtered to measure the absolute abundance of every unique TCRbeta CDR3 rearrangement. For each sample, productive Simpson clonality was calculated as the square root of Simpson's diversity index across productive rearrangements. TCRdb carries this immuneACCESS record with in-frame sequences only. Its versions omit some clonotypes, under half of them owing to an unresolved V gene in the studies checked, with the rest unexplained. V and J calls and clone size are copied from that table; D and trimming were computed from the DNA. Present in this sample are around 70,000 clones, roughly 90% of which were seen just once. Of the sample, 2.6% is held by the ten largest clones.

CDR1 and CDR2, looked up from the germline V gene (reference sequence), are LNHDA and SQIVND. The cysteine opens and the phenylalanine closes a CDR3 of 13 amino acids. CDR3 DNA only is kept here, 39 bases in frame from base 1. One collaborating source in Seattle enrolled patients while the patients were actively infected and followed the patients over time throughout the course of disease. Collaborating institutions collected whole blood in K2EDTA tubes following their own protocols. For TCRbeta analysis, collaborator samples were shipped as frozen whole blood, as isolated PBMCs, or as DNA extracted from either sample type.

The rearranged segments are TRBV19 and TRBJ2-6, with 12 bases in between that match TRBD1. The clonotype originates from a man between 45 and 60 years old with COVID-19, enrolled during active disease. Sample: peripheral blood. The CDR3 region: CGTGGVGANVLTF. The nucleotide sequence reads as follows: TGCGGGACAGGGGGCGTTGGGGCCAACGTCCTGACTTTC.